Following are 14 T cell receptor beta chains from one sample sequenced in a study of human T cells and chemical hapten exposure. Using its own MiXCR run on the RACE reads, TCRdb lists one record per CDR3 protein. This sample has fewer than 500,000 distinct CDR3 sequences, with about 4.4% found just once. Time point denoted: patch test 1, 2 weeks after DPC sensitization. As to treatment: therapeutic diphenylcyclopropenone sensitization with weekly scalp DPC. The sample was whole blood, taken in connection with sensitization to the hapten diphenylcyclopropenone (DPC). Receptors originate from a woman between 45 and 60 years old with alopecia areata. Some clones in this sample may be carry-over from other donors' samples.

This clonotype was counted many times. The chain links TRBV29-1 to TRBJ2-2; D may be TRBD1 (6 bases). V lost 6 bases and J 1 base, leaving 9 bases between the germline ends. Germline V gene sequence: CDR1 SQVTM, CDR2 ANQGSEA. The CDR3 sequence is 13 residues long. CDR3 loop: CSVWDKNTGELFF. As DNA, the CDR3 is TGCAGCGTCTGGGACAAGAACACCGGGGAGCTGTTTTTT.

This clonotype was counted at least ten times. V is TRBV7-9 and J is TRBJ2-3; TRBD2 aligns across 10 bases. With V trimmed by 4 bases and J by 6 bases, 7 bases remained unmatched. This CDR3 region has 15 residues. Per germline, CDR1 SEHNR and CDR2 FQNEAQ (reference sequence). The CDR3 region has the DNA TGTGCCAGCAGCTCTAGCGGGGGCCTGCTGGATACGCAGTATTTT. Translated: CASSSSGGLLDTQYF.

This clonotype was recorded many times. The chain links TRBV6-2 or TRBV6-3 to TRBJ1-3; no clear D gene. Trimming took off 2 bases at V and 0 bases at J, with 11 bases between the two ends. The CDR3 consists of 16 residues. Germline V gene sequence: CDR1 MNHEY, CDR2 SVGEGT. CDR3 sequence reads: CASSYHSASSGNTIYF. Here the CDR3 DNA reads TGTGCCAGCAGTTACCACTCGGCCAGCTCTGGAAACACCATATATTTT.

In this sample, this clonotype turned up many times. V usage is TRBV5-4 and J usage is TRBJ1-2; D is ambiguous. The CDR3 loop spans 13 amino acids. Germline V gives CDR1 SGHNT, CDR2 YYREEE (reference sequence). With 0 bases removed from V and 4 bases from J, the gap between germline ends came to 7 bases. In DNA, the CDR3 is TGTGCCAGCAGCTTGGACCGATCCTATGGCTACACCTTC. Translation gives CASSLDRSYGYTF. Looking up the rest from reference TRBV5-4 and TRBJ1-2 gives the full variable domain: ETGVTQSPTHLIKTRGQQVTLRCSSQSGHNTVSWYQQALGQGPQFIFQYYREEENGRGNFPPRFSGLQFPNYSSELNVNALELDDSALYLCASSLDRSYGYTFGSGTRLTVV.

This clonotype occurred many times. The chain is built from TRBV18 and TRBJ2-1; D gene unclear. The CDR3 extends over 17 amino acids. V gave up 7 bases and J gave up 0 bases, with 19 bases separating them. CDR1 KGHSH and CDR2 LQKENI come from the germline V gene. The CDR3 DNA reads as TGTGCCAGCTTACCCCCTCGGGTTATGAGCTCCTACAATGAGCAGTTCTTC. It encodes CASLPPRVMSSYNEQFF.

The table lists this clonotype with many counts. J is TRBJ2-1 and V is TRBV7-9; TRBD1 agrees at 7 bases. Trimming took 4 bases from V and 8 from J; bases not matched to a gene: 8. The length of the CDR3 is 14 residues. Per germline, CDR1 SEHNR and CDR2 FQNEAQ (reference sequence). The CDR3 sequence: CASSSLTGDDEQFF. The DNA for the CDR3 is TGTGCCAGCAGCTCATTAACAGGGGATGATGAGCAGTTCTTC. The whole variable domain, filled in from reference TRBV7-9 and TRBJ2-1, reads DTGVSQNPRHKITKRGQNVTFRCDPISEHNRLYWYRQTLGQGPEFLTYFQNEAQLEKSRLLSDRFSAERPKGSFSTLEIQRTEQGDSAMYLCASSSLTGDDEQFFGPGTRLTVL.

The chain couples TRBV6-1 to TRBJ2-7, with D unclear. There are 16 residues in the CDR3. Trimming cost V 1 base and J 0 bases, with 13 bases left between them. Germline V gene sequence: CDR1 MNHNS, CDR2 SASEGT. Written as DNA, the CDR3 is TGTGCCAGCAGTGAAGTGGTACCAGCGAACTCCTACGAGCAGTACTTC. Translation: CASSEVVPANSYEQYF.

The J gene is TRBJ2-1, the V gene TRBV7-2; D perhaps matches TRBD2 (5 bases). Trimming shortened V by 2 bases and J by 7 bases, and 12 bases separated the two germline ends. The CDR3 length is 14 residues. Germline CDR1 reads SGHTA; CDR2 reads FQGNSA. The CDR3 sequence: CASSLSAGSNEQFF. The CDR3, as DNA: TGTGCCAGCAGCTTAAGCGCGGGTTCGAATGAGCAGTTCTTC. The entire variable domain, with the rest obtained from reference TRBV7-2 and TRBJ2-1, is as follows: GAGVSQSPSNKVTEKGKDVELRCDPISGHTALYWYRQSLGQGLEFLIYFQGNSAPDKSGLPSDRFSAERTGGSVSTLTIQRTQQEDSAVYLCASSLSAGSNEQFFGPGTRLTVL.

This clonotype was detected many times. The chain carries TRBV5-1 and TRBJ2-1, with 8 positions matching TRBD1. The CDR3 spans 14 residues. The V gene's germline CDR1 is SGHRS and CDR2 YFSETQ. The V segment lost 5 bases and the J segment 2 bases; nucleotides outside the gene matches: 3. This chain's CDR3 is CASSRTGPYNEQFF. The DNA of the CDR3 is TGCGCCAGCAGTAGGACAGGGCCCTACAATGAGCAGTTCTTC. Looking up the rest from reference TRBV5-1 and TRBJ2-1 gives the full variable domain: KAGVTQTPRYLIKTRGQQVTLSCSPISGHRSVSWYQQTPGQGLQFLFEYFSETQRNKGNFPGRFSGRQFSNSRSEMNVSTLELGDSALYLCASSRTGPYNEQFFGPGTRLTVL.

The rearrangement links TRBV20-1 to TRBJ1-1; the D is unclear. CDR3 length: 15 amino acids. Trimming stripped 0 bases from V and 0 bases from J, with 11 bases between. Germline V gene sequence: CDR1 DFQATT, CDR2 SNEGSKA (reference sequence). As DNA, the CDR3 is TGCAGTGCTAGAGATCAACGACGCATGAACACTGAAGCTTTCTTT. Its protein is CSARDQRRMNTEAFF.

This clonotype was seen a handful of times. The J gene is TRBJ2-3, the V gene TRBV5-4; D not certain. CDR1 is SGHNT and CDR2 is YYREEE in the germline V gene (reference sequence). The CDR3 extends over 16 amino acids. The germline V and J ends were trimmed by 3 bases and 3 bases, with 17 bases remaining between them. In DNA form, the CDR3 reads TGTGCCAGCAGCTCCCAGGCGACGGTAGGGACAGATACGCAGTATTTT. This sequence encodes CASSSQATVGTDTQYF.

The rearrangement links TRBV2 to TRBJ1-6, with D perhaps matching TRBD1 (6 bases). Germline values: CDR1 SNHLY, CDR2 FYNNEI. The CDR3 sequence is 15 residues long. V was cut by 1 base and J by 4 bases, with 8 bases left in between. In nucleotides, the CDR3 is TGTGCCAGCAGTGAAGGGACAGTTTATAATTCACCCCTCCACTTT. This sequence encodes CASSEGTVYNSPLHF.

This clonotype was seen repeatedly, ten times or more. The chain links TRBV4-1 to TRBJ1-4; perhaps TRBD1 as D (6 bases). With 0 bases removed from V and 8 bases from J, the gap between germline ends came to 13 bases. CDR1 is MGHRA, CDR2 YSYEKL, per germline. The CDR3 is 15 amino acids. CDR3 loop: CASSQESTGREKLFF. CDR3 sequence (DNA): TGCGCCAGCAGCCAAGAAAGCACAGGGCGAGAAAAACTGTTTTTT.

This clonotype was observed many times. This rearrangement joins TRBV7-2 to TRBJ2-2; D call uncertain. This CDR3 has 15 residues. Germline V gives CDR1 SGHTA, CDR2 FQGNSA. V lost 1 base and J lost 6, with 12 bases in between. The CDR3 protein is CASSLEATLAGELFF. DNA for the CDR3: TGTGCCAGCAGCTTAGAAGCAACCCTCGCCGGGGAGCTGTTTTTT.